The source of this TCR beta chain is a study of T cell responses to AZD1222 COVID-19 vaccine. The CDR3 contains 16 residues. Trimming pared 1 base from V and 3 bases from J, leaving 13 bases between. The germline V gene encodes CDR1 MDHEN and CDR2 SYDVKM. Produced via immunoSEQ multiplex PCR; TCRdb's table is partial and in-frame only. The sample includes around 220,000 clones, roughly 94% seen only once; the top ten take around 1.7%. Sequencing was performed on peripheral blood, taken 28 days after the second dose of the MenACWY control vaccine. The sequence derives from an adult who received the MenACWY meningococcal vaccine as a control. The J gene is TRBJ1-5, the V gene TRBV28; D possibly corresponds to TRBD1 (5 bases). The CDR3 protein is CASSLFGGVDNQPQHF. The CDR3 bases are TGTGCCAGCAGTTTATTCGGAGGGGTTGACAATCAGCCCCAGCATTTT.